This paragraph reports one TCR beta chain. As yet, its antigen is unknown. TCRdb keeps only in-frame clones here, not all; method: immunoSEQ multiplex PCR. The sample holds under 150,000 clones; roughly nine tenths are singletons and the top ten take approximately 3%. The data derive from a study of cytomegalovirus exposure and HLA in healthy donors. Study results and caveats: Most TCR sequences were rare, but some public TCRs occurred in many donors.

The CDR3 is made up of 19 amino acids. Germline V lookup: CDR1 LNHNV, CDR2 YYDKDF (reference sequence). V shed 3 bases and J shed 3 bases, with 21 bases lying between them. The sequenced sample consisted of PBMCs. This receptor was identified in a man aged 18 to 30 in good health and CMV-seronegative. This rearrangement joins TRBV15 to TRBJ2-6; D possibly corresponds to TRBD1 (5 bases). The CDR3 bases are TGTGCCACCAGCAGTACGTCCGGACAAGCTCTTCTTGGGGCCAACGTCCTGACTTTC. Amino acids: CATSSTSGQALLGANVLTF.